This T cell receptor beta chain was recovered during a study of cytotoxic CD8 clonotypes in ibrutinib-treated CLL (dated by TCRdb to about 2021). Context from the whole study: In this cohort, approximately 15 patients were treatment-naive and about ten were relapsed/refractory, while around 18 had unmutated IGHV. Responses were partial in around 25 patients and complete in 2; after median about 68 months follow-up, about 14 stayed in remission and some twelve progressed. Response samples were taken after a median of around 13 months on treatment, ranging from about 6 to 40 months. On average, each sample yielded roughly 260,000 productive templates and about 100,000 productive rearrangements. Longitudinal samples were obtainable from about 30% of the roughly 90 participants in the trial. Cryopreserved peripheral blood mononuclear cells were collected at three points: before therapy, at response, and at either sustained remission or disease progression. Patients were still on ibrutinib when every remission and progressive disease sample was collected.

Clipping removes 0 bases from V and 7 bases from J, with 2 as the unmatched junction base count. Looking up the germline V gene yields CDR1 MNHEY and CDR2 SVGAGI. The CDR3 runs 16 amino acids, cysteine and phenylalanine included. The read is trimmed to its CDR3 DNA, 48 bases read in frame from base 1. Each clonotype received, on average, about 10x coverage in deep resolution sequencing performed on a MiSeq, where the target depth lay between 1 in 1 million and 1 in 200,000 T cells. The immunoSEQ hsTCRB Kit was used to generate the TCR beta libraries. In the original analysis: Data were analyzed with ImmunoSEQ Data Assistant and ImmunoSEQ Analyzer, with V, D and J genes assigned per IMGT definitions. Clonality, which ranges from 0 to 1, was calculated by subtracting the normalized Shannon entropy of productive rearrangement frequencies from one. Only overrepresented clonotypes making up at least 0.05% of the repertoire of each patient were included in the public clonotype analysis. About a dozen repertoires from age-matched healthy donors, obtained from immuneACCESS, served as clonality controls. Held by TCRdb, this immuneACCESS table contains in-frame sequences only and omits some clones. Under half of the omission traces to an unresolved V gene where checked; the cause of the rest is unknown. That table supplies the V and J calls and clone size; D and trimming were determined from the DNA. This sample lists tens of thousands of clones; 69% were detected once. The ten largest make up around 13% of the sample.

The time point label on this specimen signifies: about twelve months on ibrutinib. For TCR beta library preparation, 1.5 to 2.5 micrograms of genomic DNA were extracted from the cryopreserved PBMCs. Longitudinal blood samples from CLL patients on ibrutinib monotherapy underwent high-throughput TCR beta sequencing. The patients took part in an open-label, single-center phase 2 trial of ibrutinib monotherapy. To note about this clone: What antigen it recognizes has not been identified. No base quality information exists; no much larger clone differs at one position.

Broad study findings and their caveats: An increase in clonality was observed at ibrutinib response, with clonality remaining stable during sustained remission and falling back toward baseline at progression. Public clonotypes were rare and either contracted or stayed stable during treatment, and the rise in clonality at ibrutinib response reflected the expansion of private clonotypes. Lymph node repertoires were not examined, and the timing of sampling was not matched between patients in sustained remission and those whose disease progressed. Baseline clonality was found to be higher than that of age-matched healthy donors and was strongly correlated with circulating CD8+ T-cell counts.

The V and J genes are TRBV6-5 and TRBJ2-2, and 13 junction bases match TRBD2. This TCR was sampled from a human donor with chronic lymphocytic leukemia. The sample here was PBMCs, taken after 12 months of ibrutinib treatment. The base sequence is TGTGCCAGCAGTTACTCCGGGACTAGCGGGATCGGGGAGCTGTTTTTT. Its coded protein is CASSYSGTSGIGELFF.